This T cell receptor (beta chain) came from a study of CD8 T cell repertoires and HIV-1 epitope variants. Background on the study: Controls were a CMV, EBV and flu pool, Ebola AY9, and no peptide. Epitopes were three Gag families plus Nef HW9 and YT9. IL-2, IL-7 and IL-15 were added on days 3 and 7 of approximately 10-day cultures.

The CDR3 has 12 residues. The V gene lost 5 bases and the J gene lost 4 bases, with 8 bases spanning the gap. Germline V gene sequence: CDR1 SQVTM, CDR2 ANQGSEA. The protocol was immunoSEQ multiplex PCR, while the TCRdb copy is restricted to in-frame clones and leaves out a portion. The table includes 5,500 to 7,000 clones, about 65% detected once. In regard to this clone: Antigen: not known.

The sample consisted of cultured CD8+ T cells derived from PBMCs. The V and J genes are TRBV29-1 and TRBJ2-2, with D unclear. This receptor was obtained from a male donor with HIV. CDR3: CSVRALTGELFF. DNA for the CDR3: TGCAGCGTTCGAGCGCTCACCGGGGAGCTGTTTTTT.